These 21 T cell receptor beta chains came from one sample sequenced in a study of blood T cell repertoires in COVID-19. Method: immunoSEQ multiplex PCR; TCRdb's copy keeps in-frame clones and lacks some. The repertoire consists of 130,000 to 150,000 clones, with more than 75% occurring once and the leading ten covering more than 2%. The material sequenced was peripheral blood. Source of these receptors: a human donor with acute or convalescent COVID-19. The donor label of this sample is uncertain.

V usage is TRBV7-7 and J usage is TRBJ2-2; 8 bases align to TRBD2. Germline CDR1 SSHAT, CDR2 FNYEAQ (reference sequence). The CDR3 runs to 13 residues. CDR3 protein: CAVRAGEAGELFF. As DNA, the CDR3 is TGTGCTGTGCGAGCGGGAGAAGCCGGGGAGCTGTTTTTT.

This chain uses TRBV5-1 with TRBJ1-1; D unresolved. V was cut by 0 bases and J by 6 bases, with 21 bases left in between. This CDR3 region has 17 residues. Looked up from germline, CDR1 is SGHRS and CDR2 is YFSETQ. The DNA of the CDR3 is TGCGCCAGCAGCTTGGGTTTTGGTTTGAGCGCCCAAGCTGAAGCTTTCTTT. Protein sequence: CASSLGFGLSAQAEAFF.

The chain couples TRBV3-1 (or the pseudogene TRBV3-2) to TRBJ2-3, with D uncertain. Germline CDR1 reads LGHDT; CDR2 reads YNNKEL (reference sequence). The CDR3 extends over 14 amino acids. The V gene lost 7 bases and the J gene lost 4 bases, with 15 bases spanning the gap. Here the CDR3 DNA reads TGTGCCAGCAAGGCGGATCTCCCCCCAGATACGCAGTATTTT. Protein sequence: CASKADLPPDTQYF.

Regarding this clone: Other nucleotide sequences from this sample produce the same CDR3. The chain uses TRBV6-5 and TRBJ1-5; possibly TRBD1 for D (5 bases). V lost 2 bases and J 6 bases, leaving 11 bases between the germline ends. CDR3 size: 14 residues. The V gene's germline CDR1 is MNHEY and CDR2 SVGAGI. Here the CDR3 DNA reads TGTGCCAGCAGTTACAGCCGCCAGGGTCAGCCCCAGCATTTT. Translated: CASSYSRQGQPQHF.

The J gene is TRBJ2-1, the V gene TRBV5-1; D is unresolved. Trimming took off 4 bases at V and 9 bases at J, with 17 bases between the two ends. In germline, CDR1 is SGHRS, CDR2 YFSETQ. The CDR3 runs to 14 residues. The CDR3 here is CASSGSMESGEQFF. In DNA form, the CDR3 reads TGCGCCAGCAGCGGATCCATGGAATCGGGTGAGCAGTTCTTC. Together with reference TRBV5-1 and TRBJ2-1, the CDR3 gives the full variable domain: KAGVTQTPRYLIKTRGQQVTLSCSPISGHRSVSWYQQTPGQGLQFLFEYFSETQRNKGNFPGRFSGRQFSNSRSEMNVSTLELGDSALYLCASSGSMESGEQFFGPGTRLTVL.

CDR3 amino acids: CASSETSGRIHNEQFF. Written as DNA, the CDR3 is TGCGCCAGCAGTGAGACTAGCGGGAGAATACACAATGAGCAGTTCTTC. This chain connects TRBV10-2 to TRBJ2-1, with 11 bases identical to TRBD2. Germline-derived CDR1 and CDR2 are WSHSY and SAAADI. CDR3 length: 16 amino acids. V shed 2 bases, J shed 5 bases, and the junction held 5 bases outside the gene matches.

The J gene is TRBJ1-1, the V gene TRBV6-2 or TRBV6-3; D unresolved. This CDR3 is 12 amino acids long. Per the germline V gene, CDR1 is MNHEY and CDR2 is SVGEGT. The V and J ends lost 6 bases and 3 bases respectively, with 8 bases between them. The CDR3: CASSRTHTEAFF. In DNA, the CDR3 is TGTGCCAGCAGCCGCACACACACTGAAGCTTTCTTT.

The CDR3 coding sequence is TGTGCCGGTACTAGCACAGATACGCAGTATTTT. Translating it yields CAGTSTDTQYF. V usage is TRBV21-1 and J usage is TRBJ2-3; the table calls TRBD2, which could not be checked here. TRBV21-1 represents a pseudogene. The CDR3 is 11 amino acids.

The chain has TRBV5-4 and TRBJ1-2; perhaps TRBD1 as D (6 bases). Germline values: CDR1 SGHNT, CDR2 YYREEE (reference sequence). V lost 9 bases to trimming and J lost 2 bases, with 17 bases between them. The CDR3 runs to 14 residues. The chain's CDR3 is CATEVEGTNYGYTF. DNA of the CDR3: TGTGCCACAGAGGTAGAAGGGACAAACTATGGCTACACCTTC.

The J gene is TRBJ1-2, the V gene TRBV24-1; the match to TRBD1 covers 8 bases. The germline V gene encodes CDR1 KGHDR and CDR2 SFDVKD. Trimming took 3 bases from V and 7 from J; bases not matched to a gene: 9. CDR3 length: 15 amino acids. In DNA form, the CDR3 reads TGTGCCACCAGTGATGAGACAGGGGTAGTTGGTGGCTACACCTTC. It codes for CATSDETGVVGGYTF.

The chain is built from TRBV18 and TRBJ2-2; perhaps TRBD1 as D (6 bases). Germline V gene lookup returns CDR1 KGHSH and CDR2 LQKENI. V was trimmed by 1 base and J by 5 bases, leaving 11 bases between them. The CDR3 has 15 residues. CDR3 sequence (DNA): TGTGCCAGCTCACCACTCGACAGGCAGACCGGGGAGCTGTTTTTT. Translated: CASSPLDRQTGELFF.

The V call is TRBV12-2, the J call TRBJ2-4; the D call of TRBD1 is as the table states it, not checked on the DNA. TRBV12-2 is a documented pseudogene. The CDR3 is 19 amino acids. CDR3 in DNA: TGTGCAAGTCGCTCCTCCCCGGGGGACAGGACTCTAGCCAAAAACATTCAGTACTTC. It yields the protein CASRSSPGDRTLAKNIQYF.

This chain links TRBV7-9 with TRBJ1-1; D uncertain. The germline V gene has CDR1 SEHNR and CDR2 FQNEAQ (reference sequence). The CDR3 spans 13 residues. V was shortened by 6 bases and J by 7 bases, with 15 bases between the two germline ends. For the CDR3, the DNA is TGTGCCAGCAGGTCTGACAATTACATTGAAGCTTTCTTT. This codes for CASRSDNYIEAFF.

The CDR3 nucleotides read TGTGCCAGCAGTGAAAAGAGGGACAGTCGCACAGATACGCAGTATTTT. This sequence encodes CASSEKRDSRTDTQYF. The chain employs TRBV6-1 and TRBJ2-3; 7 positions match TRBD1. Losses at the gene ends were 2 bases for V and 1 base for J; bases not matched to a gene: 6. CDR1 is MNHNS and CDR2 is SASEGT in the germline V gene. The CDR3 has 16 residues.

The chain uses TRBV4-2 and TRBJ2-3, with D perhaps matching TRBD2 (6 bases). CDR1 is LGHNA, CDR2 YNFKEQ, per germline. V was trimmed by 1 base and J by 3 bases, leaving 11 bases between them. The CDR3 runs to 15 residues. The CDR3 loop reads CASSQVAGKTDTQYF. The CDR3 nucleotides are TGTGCCAGCAGCCAAGTCGCGGGGAAGACAGATACGCAGTATTTT.

This chain uses TRBV10-3 with TRBJ1-3; TRBD1 agrees at 7 bases. CDR1 ENHRY and CDR2 SYGVKD come from the germline V gene. Losses at the gene ends were 3 bases for V and 8 bases for J; bases not matched to a gene: 10. The CDR3 consists of 15 residues. In nucleotides, the CDR3 is TGTGCCATCAGTGACCCAAATAAGGGGGCACACACCATATATTTT. Its translation: CAISDPNKGAHTIYF.

V is TRBV10-3 and J is TRBJ1-2; 7 bases fit TRBD1. The CDR3 totals 15 residues. The ends lost 3 bases at V and 6 bases at J; junction bases unmatched: 10. The germline CDR1 and CDR2 sequences are ENHRY and SYGVKD. CDR3 DNA: TGTGCCATCAGTGAAACCGGGACAGAGGGGAATGGCTACACCTTC. This translates into CAISETGTEGNGYTF.

This clone has more than one count but fewer than ten. V usage is TRBV4-1 and J usage is TRBJ1-5; tentatively, D is TRBD1 (5 bases). The CDR3 covers 18 residues. Between the trimmed V and J ends, which lost 1 base and 5 bases, there was a span of 21 bases. From germline, CDR1 is MGHRA and CDR2 YSYEKL. In nucleotides, the CDR3 is TGCGCCAGCAGCCAAGGCGTAATCGGGACTACAAAGGATCAGCCCCAGCATTTT. Protein product: CASSQGVIGTTKDQPQHF.

V gene TRBV9 combines with J gene TRBJ1-4; perhaps TRBD1 as D (5 bases). Trimming removed 4 bases at V and 3 bases at J, with 16 bases between. Germline V CDR1 and CDR2: SGDLS, YYNGEE. The CDR3 is made up of 16 amino acids. CDR3 bases: TGTGCCAGCAGCCCCCGAAGGGGTTTTCCTAATGAAAAACTGTTTTTT. It specifies CASSPRRGFPNEKLFF. The whole variable domain, remainder taken from reference TRBV9 and TRBJ1-4, is DSGVTQTPKHLITATGQRVTLRCSPRSGDLSVYWYQQSLDQGLQFLIQYYNGEERAKGNILERFSAQQFPDLHSELNLSSLELGDSALYFCASSPRRGFPNEKLFFGSGTQLSVL.

The genes are TRBV28 and TRBJ2-7; 9 bases fit TRBD1. This CDR3 has 15 amino acids. The V gene's germline CDR1 is MDHEN and CDR2 SYDVKM. With 6 bases clipped from V and 1 base from J, the junction kept 7 bases outside the gene matches. CDR3 sequence: CASRSEGQGSYEQYF. DNA for the CDR3: TGTGCCAGCAGAAGCGAGGGACAGGGTTCCTACGAGCAGTACTTC.

The CDR3 protein is CASKVPGGNTGELFF. The DNA of the CDR3 is TGTGCCAGCAAGGTTCCGGGGGGAAACACCGGGGAGCTGTTTTTT. The rearrangement joins TRBV6-5 to TRBJ2-2, with TRBD2 identical over 7 bases. The germline V gene encodes CDR1 MNHEY and CDR2 SVGAGI. CDR3 length equals 15 residues. V lost 7 bases, J lost 2 bases, and 7 bases stayed unmatched.